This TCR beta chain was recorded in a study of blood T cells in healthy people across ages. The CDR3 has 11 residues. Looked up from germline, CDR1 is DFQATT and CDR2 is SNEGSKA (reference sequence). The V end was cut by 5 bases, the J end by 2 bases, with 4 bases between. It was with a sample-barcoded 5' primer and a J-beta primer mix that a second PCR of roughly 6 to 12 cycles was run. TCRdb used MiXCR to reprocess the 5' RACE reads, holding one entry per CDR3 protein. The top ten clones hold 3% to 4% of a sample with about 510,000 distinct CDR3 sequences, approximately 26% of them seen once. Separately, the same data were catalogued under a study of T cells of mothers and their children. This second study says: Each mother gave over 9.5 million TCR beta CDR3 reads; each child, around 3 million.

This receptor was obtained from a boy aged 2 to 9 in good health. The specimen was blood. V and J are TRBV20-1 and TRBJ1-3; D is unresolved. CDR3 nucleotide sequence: TGCAGTGCTCTCACTGGAAACACCATATATTTT. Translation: CSALTGNTIYF.